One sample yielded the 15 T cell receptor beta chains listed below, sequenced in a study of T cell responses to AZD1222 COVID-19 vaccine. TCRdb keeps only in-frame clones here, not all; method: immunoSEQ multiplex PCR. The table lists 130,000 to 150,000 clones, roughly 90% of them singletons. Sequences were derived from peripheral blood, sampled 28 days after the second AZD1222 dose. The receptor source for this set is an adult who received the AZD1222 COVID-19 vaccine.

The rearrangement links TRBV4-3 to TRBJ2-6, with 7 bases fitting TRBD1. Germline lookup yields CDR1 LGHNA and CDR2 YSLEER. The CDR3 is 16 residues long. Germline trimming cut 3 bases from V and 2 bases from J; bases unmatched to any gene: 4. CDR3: CASSQAQGTGANVLTF. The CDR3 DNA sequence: TGCGCCAGCAGCCAGGCACAGGGGACTGGGGCCAACGTCCTGACTTTC.

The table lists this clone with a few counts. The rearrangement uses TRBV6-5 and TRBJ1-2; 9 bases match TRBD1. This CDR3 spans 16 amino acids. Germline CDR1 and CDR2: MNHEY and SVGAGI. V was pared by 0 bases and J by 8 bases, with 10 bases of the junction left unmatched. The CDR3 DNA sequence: TGTGCCAGCAGTTACTCGCACCCCGGGACAGGGACCGGCTACACCTTC. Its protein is CASSYSHPGTGTGYTF.

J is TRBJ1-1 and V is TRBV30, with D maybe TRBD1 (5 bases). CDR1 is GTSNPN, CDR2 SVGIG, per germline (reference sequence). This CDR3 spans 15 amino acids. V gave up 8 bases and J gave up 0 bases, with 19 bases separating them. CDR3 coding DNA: TGTGCCCGTACCCCCCCCGGACACTTGAACACTGAAGCTTTCTTT. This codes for CARTPPGHLNTEAFF.

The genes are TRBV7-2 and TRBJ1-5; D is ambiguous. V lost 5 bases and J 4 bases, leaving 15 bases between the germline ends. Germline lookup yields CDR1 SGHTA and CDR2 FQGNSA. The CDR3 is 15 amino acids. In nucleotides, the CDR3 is TGTGCCAGCAGCGACCGAGGTTTTGGGAATCAGCCCCAGCATTTT. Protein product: CASSDRGFGNQPQHF.

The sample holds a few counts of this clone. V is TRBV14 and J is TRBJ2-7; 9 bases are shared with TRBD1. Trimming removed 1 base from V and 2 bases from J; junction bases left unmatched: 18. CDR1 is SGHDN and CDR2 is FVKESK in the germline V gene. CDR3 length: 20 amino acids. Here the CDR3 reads CASSQGCLSFGRDRAYEQYF. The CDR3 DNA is TGTGCCAGCAGCCAAGGCTGTTTATCATTTGGACGGGACAGGGCCTACGAGCAGTACTTC.

DNA of the CDR3: TGTGCCACCAGTGACCCCCAGAAGACCCAGTACTTC. This sequence encodes CATSDPQKTQYF. The chain uses TRBV24-1 and TRBJ2-5, with D uncertain. Trimming removed 4 bases at V and 6 bases at J, with 8 bases between. The germline CDR1 and CDR2 sequences are KGHDR and SFDVKD. The CDR3 is 12 residues long.

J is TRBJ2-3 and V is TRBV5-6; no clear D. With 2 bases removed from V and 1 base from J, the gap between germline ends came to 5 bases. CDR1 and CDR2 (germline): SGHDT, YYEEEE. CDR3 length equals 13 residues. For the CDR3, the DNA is TGTGCCAGCAGCTTATCTCGCACAGATACGCAGTATTTT. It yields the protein CASSLSRTDTQYF.

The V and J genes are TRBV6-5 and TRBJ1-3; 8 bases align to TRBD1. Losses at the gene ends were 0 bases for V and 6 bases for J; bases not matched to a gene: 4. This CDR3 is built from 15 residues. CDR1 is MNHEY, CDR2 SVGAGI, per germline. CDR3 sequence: CASSYSGQGSNTIYF. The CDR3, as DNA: TGTGCCAGCAGTTACTCAGGACAGGGCTCAAACACCATATATTTT.

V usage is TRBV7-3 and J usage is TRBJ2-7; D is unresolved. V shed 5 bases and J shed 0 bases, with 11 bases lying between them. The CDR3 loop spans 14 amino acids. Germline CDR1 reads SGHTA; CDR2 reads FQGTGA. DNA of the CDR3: TGTGCCAGCAGCCCAACTTCTGACTCCTACGAGCAGTACTTC. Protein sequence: CASSPTSDSYEQYF. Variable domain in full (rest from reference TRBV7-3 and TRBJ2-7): GAGVSQTPSNKVTEKGKYVELRCDPISGHTALYWYRQSLGQGPEFLIYFQGTGAADDSGLPNDRFFAVRPEGSVSTLKIQRTERGDSAVYLCASSPTSDSYEQYFGPGTRLTVT.

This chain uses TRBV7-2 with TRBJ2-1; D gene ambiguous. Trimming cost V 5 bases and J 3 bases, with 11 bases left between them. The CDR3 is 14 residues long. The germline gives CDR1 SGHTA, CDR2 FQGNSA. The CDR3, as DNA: TGTGCCAGCAGCGGTGGCTATATCTACAATGAGCAGTTCTTC. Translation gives CASSGGYIYNEQFF.

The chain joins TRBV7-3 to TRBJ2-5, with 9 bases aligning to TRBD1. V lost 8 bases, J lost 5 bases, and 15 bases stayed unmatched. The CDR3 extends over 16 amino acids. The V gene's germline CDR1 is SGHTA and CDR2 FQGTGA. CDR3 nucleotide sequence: TGTGCCAGCCGGGAATCGGGACAGGGACCCCCCGAGACCCAGTACTTC. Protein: CASRESGQGPPETQYF. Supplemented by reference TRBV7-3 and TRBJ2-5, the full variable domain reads GAGVSQTPSNKVTEKGKYVELRCDPISGHTALYWYRQSLGQGPEFLIYFQGTGAADDSGLPNDRFFAVRPEGSVSTLKIQRTERGDSAVYLCASRESGQGPPETQYFGPGTRLLVL.

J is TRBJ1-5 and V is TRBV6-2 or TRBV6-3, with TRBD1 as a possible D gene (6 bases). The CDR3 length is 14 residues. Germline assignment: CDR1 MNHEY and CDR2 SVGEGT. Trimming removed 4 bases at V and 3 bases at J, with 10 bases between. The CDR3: CASSSRTDNQPQHF. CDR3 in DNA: TGTGCCAGCAGTTCTAGGACAGACAATCAGCCCCAGCATTTT.

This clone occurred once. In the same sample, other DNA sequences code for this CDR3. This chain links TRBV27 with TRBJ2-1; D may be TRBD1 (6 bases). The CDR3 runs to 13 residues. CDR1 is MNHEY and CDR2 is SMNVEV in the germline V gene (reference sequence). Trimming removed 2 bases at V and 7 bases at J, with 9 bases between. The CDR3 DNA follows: TGTGCCAGCAGTTTAACAGGGCGGAATGAGCAGTTCTTC. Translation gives CASSLTGRNEQFF.

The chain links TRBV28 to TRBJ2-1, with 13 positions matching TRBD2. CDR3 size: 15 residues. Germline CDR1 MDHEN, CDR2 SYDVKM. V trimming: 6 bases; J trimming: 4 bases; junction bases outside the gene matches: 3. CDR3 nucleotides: TGTGCCAGCAGCCCGGGACTAGCGGGATACAATGAGCAGTTCTTC. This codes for CASSPGLAGYNEQFF.

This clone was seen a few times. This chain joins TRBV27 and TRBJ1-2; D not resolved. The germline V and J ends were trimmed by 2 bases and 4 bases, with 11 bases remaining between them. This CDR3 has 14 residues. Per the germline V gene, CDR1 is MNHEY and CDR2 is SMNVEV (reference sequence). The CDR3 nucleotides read TGTGCCAGCAGTTTAAAGTCGGGAGGCTATGGCTACACCTTC. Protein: CASSLKSGGYGYTF.